Presented here are 5 T cell receptor beta chains from one specimen sequenced in a study of blood T cell repertoires in COVID-19. The table came from immunoSEQ multiplex PCR; TCRdb's copy has only in-frame clones and leaves some out. This table has 90,000 to 120,000 clones, about nine tenths appearing once. The sequencing input was peripheral blood. The receptors shown here come from a woman aged 25 to 39 with acute or convalescent COVID-19.

V is TRBV7-8 and J is TRBJ1-4, with D possibly matching TRBD1 (5 bases). The V end lost 2 bases, the J end lost 8 bases, and 12 bases lay between the germline ends. The CDR3 has 14 amino acids. CDR1 and CDR2 (germline): SGHVS, FQNEAQ. The CDR3 nucleotides read TGTGCCAGCAGCTTAACAGGAGTCGGGGAAAAACTGTTTTTT. Translated, it gives CASSLTGVGEKLFF.

V usage is TRBV7-2 and J usage is TRBJ1-1, with a weak D call TRBD1 (5 bases). Per the germline V gene, CDR1 is SGHTA and CDR2 is FQGNSA. The CDR3 has 14 residues. Trimming removed 1 base from V and 6 bases from J, with 12 bases in between. CDR3 in amino acids: CASSLGRVVAEAFF. Here the CDR3 DNA reads TGTGCCAGCAGCTTAGGCAGGGTGGTCGCTGAAGCTTTCTTT.

V and J are TRBV28 and TRBJ1-2; a weak D match, TRBD1 (6 bases). Germline values: CDR1 MDHEN, CDR2 SYDVKM. The CDR3 loop spans 14 amino acids. Deletions cut 5 bases from V and 3 bases from J, with 13 bases between. CDR3 DNA sequence: TGTGCCAGCAGTGGACAGTCCGTGGACTATGGCTACACCTTC. Translated: CASSGQSVDYGYTF.

J is TRBJ1-1 and V is TRBV7-8, with 8 bases lining up with TRBD1. Germline assignment: CDR1 SGHVS and CDR2 FQNEAQ. This CDR3 is 15 amino acids long. V lost 5 bases to trimming and J lost 3 bases; unmatched junction nucleotides: 8. CDR3 sequence (DNA): TGTGCCAGCAGCATTTACCTCAGGGGGCACACTGAAGCTTTCTTT. It specifies CASSIYLRGHTEAFF.

V usage is TRBV30 and J usage is TRBJ1-2; D not resolved. The V gene lost 0 bases and the J gene lost 0 bases, with 20 bases spanning the gap. The germline CDR1 and CDR2 sequences are GTSNPN and SVGIG (reference sequence). The CDR3 is made up of 18 amino acids. Here the CDR3 reads CAWSVGKLSGNTNYGYTF. The DNA for the CDR3 is TGTGCCTGGAGTGTAGGAAAATTGTCGGGAAATACTAACTATGGCTACACCTTC.